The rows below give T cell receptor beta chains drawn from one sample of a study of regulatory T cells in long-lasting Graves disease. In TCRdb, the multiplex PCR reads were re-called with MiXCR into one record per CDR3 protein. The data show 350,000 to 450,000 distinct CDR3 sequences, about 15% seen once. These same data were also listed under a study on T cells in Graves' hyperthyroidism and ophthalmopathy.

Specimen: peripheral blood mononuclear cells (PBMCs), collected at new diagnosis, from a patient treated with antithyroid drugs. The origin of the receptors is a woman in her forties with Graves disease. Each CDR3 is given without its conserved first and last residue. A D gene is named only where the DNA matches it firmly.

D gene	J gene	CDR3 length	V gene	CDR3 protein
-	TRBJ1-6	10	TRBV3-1	ASSQGPSPLH
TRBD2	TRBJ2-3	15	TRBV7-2	ASSFYLAGDPPDTQY
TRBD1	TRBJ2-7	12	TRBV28	ASSLFHRGYEQY
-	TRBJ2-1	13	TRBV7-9	ASSYRAGTVNEQF
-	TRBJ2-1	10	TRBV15	ATSRLYNEQF
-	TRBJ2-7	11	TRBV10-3	AIRSSRSDEQY
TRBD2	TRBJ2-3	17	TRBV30	AWSDGLAGVGVSTDTQY
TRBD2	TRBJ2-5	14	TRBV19	ASSLRTSGSQETQY
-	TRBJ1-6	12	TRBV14	ASSRGFDNSPLH
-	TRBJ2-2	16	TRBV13	ASSLGSLAGTYTGELF
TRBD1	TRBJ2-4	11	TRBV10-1	ASSRDRENIQY
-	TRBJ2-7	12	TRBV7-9	ASSLGVDPYEQY
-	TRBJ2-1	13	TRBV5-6	ASSLGQLRKDEQF
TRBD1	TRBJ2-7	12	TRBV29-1	SVAGTARAYEQY
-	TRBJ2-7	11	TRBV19	ASSIAGYYEQY
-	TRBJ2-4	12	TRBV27	ASSWGRGANIQY
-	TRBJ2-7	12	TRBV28	ASSLAGLSYEQY
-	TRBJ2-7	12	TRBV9	ASSVDPTQGEQY
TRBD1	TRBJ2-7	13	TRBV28	ASSFGQVSSYEQY
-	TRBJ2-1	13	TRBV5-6	ASSLETDSYNEQF
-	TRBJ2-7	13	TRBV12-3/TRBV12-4	ASSLSPDPDYEQY
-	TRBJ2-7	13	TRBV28	ASSPLTRGVYEQY
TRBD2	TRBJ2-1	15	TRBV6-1	ASRPLTSGDSYNEQF
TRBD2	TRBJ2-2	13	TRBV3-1	ASSQETSGTGELF
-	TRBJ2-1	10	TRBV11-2	ASSLVTYEQF
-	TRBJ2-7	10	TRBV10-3	AISDGETQQY
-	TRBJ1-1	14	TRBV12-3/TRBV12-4	ASSWISGGGDTEAF
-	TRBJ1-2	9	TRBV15	ATKGLVGYT
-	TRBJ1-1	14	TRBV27	ASIWRGGRGNTEAF
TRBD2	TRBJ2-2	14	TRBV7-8	ASSLGASGSTGELF
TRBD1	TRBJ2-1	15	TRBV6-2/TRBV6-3	ASSYGTRGLSYNEQF
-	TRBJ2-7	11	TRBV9	ASSVEGLDEQY
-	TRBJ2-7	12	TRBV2	ASKWNREGYEQY
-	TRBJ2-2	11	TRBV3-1	ASSHPRGGELF
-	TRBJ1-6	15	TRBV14	ASSPRQGRGGNSPLH
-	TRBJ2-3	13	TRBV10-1	ASSEMAGITDTQY
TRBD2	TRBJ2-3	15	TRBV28	ASSGDGLAGSRDTQY
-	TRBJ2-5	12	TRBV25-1	ASSEVEYQETQY
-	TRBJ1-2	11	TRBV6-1	ASRGDLNYGYT
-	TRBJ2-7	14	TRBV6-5	ASSYSMYGGLYEQY
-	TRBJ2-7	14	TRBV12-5	ASGLVLGRNSYEQY
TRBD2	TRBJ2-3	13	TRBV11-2	ASPEGLVSTDTQY
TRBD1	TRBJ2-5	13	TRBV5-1	ASSTPTGEPKTQY
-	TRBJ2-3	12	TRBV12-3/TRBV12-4	ASSPQRATDTQY
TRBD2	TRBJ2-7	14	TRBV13	ASSSYQRESPYEQY
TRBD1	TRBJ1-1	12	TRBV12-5	ASVGTATNTEAF
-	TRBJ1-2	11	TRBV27	ASSFRANYGYT
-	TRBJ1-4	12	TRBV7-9	ASASRGGNEKLF
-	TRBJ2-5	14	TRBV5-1	ASSLDATGYQETQY
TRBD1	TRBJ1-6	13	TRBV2	ASSEIGTGNSPLH